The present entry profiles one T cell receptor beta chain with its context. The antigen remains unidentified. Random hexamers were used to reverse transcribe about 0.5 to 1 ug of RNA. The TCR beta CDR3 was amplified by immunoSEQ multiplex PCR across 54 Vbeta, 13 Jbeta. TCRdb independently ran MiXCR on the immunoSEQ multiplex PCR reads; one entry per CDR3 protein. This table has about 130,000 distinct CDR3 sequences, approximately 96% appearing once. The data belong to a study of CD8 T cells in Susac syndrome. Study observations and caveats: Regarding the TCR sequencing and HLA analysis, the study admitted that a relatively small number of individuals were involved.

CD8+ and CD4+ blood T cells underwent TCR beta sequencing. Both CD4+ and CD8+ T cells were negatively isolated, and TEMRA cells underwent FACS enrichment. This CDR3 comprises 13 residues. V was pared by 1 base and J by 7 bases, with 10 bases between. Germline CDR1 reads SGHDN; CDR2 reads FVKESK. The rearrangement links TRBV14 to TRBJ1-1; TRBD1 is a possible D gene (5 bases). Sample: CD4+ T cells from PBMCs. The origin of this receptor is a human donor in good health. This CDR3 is CASSQVVQGEAFF. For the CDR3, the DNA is TGTGCCAGCAGCCAAGTTGTCCAGGGTGAAGCTTTCTTT.